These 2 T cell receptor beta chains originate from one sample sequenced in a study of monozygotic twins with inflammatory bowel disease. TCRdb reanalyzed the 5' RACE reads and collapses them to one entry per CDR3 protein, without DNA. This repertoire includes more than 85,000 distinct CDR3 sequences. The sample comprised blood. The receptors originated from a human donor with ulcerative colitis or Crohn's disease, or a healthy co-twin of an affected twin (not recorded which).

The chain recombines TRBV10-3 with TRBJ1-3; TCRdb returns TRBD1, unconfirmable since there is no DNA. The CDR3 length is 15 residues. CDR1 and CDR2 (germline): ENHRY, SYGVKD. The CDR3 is CAISDLGGSGNTIYF.

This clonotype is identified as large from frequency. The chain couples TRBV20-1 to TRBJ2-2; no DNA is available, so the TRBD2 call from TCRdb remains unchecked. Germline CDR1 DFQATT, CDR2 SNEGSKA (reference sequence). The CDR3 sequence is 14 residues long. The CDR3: CSARDMDYTGELFF.